A single sample is the source of the 12 T cell receptor beta chains below, sequenced in a study of control samples from healthy donors and cancer patients. Sequenced by immunoSEQ multiplex PCR; TCRdb stores in-frame clones only, minus some. The sample comprises roughly 130,000 clones, roughly 88% of which are singletons, and about 3.4% rests with the top ten. The sequenced sample consisted of blood. The receptor source for this set is a middle-aged man in good health.

The chain uses TRBV7-2 and TRBJ1-2; 7 positions agree with TRBD1. The CDR3 runs to 15 residues. Looked up from germline, CDR1 is SGHTA and CDR2 is FQGNSA. V lost 5 bases to trimming and J lost 7 bases; unmatched junction nucleotides: 13. The DNA for the CDR3 is TGTGCCAGCAGCCCATGGGACAGTGACCTTATTGGCTACACCTTC. Protein: CASSPWDSDLIGYTF. Looking up the rest from reference TRBV7-2 and TRBJ1-2 gives the full variable domain: GAGVSQSPSNKVTEKGKDVELRCDPISGHTALYWYRQSLGQGLEFLIYFQGNSAPDKSGLPSDRFSAERTGGSVSTLTIQRTQQEDSAVYLCASSPWDSDLIGYTFGSGTRLTVV.

The V call is TRBV10-3, the J call TRBJ1-6, with 7 bases lining up with TRBD1. The CDR3 covers 13 residues. Per germline, CDR1 ENHRY and CDR2 SYGVKD. The V gene end was trimmed by 7 bases and the J gene end by 7 bases; junction bases not matched to a gene: 4. CDR3 in amino acids: CAITQGQNSPLHF. The CDR3 coding sequence is TGTGCCATCACTCAGGGACAGAATTCACCCCTCCACTTT.

The chain combines TRBV30 with TRBJ2-6, with D tentatively TRBD1 or TRBD2 (5 bases each). The length of the CDR3 is 17 residues. Germline V CDR1 and CDR2: GTSNPN, SVGIG (reference sequence). Trimming removed 3 bases at V and 0 bases at J, with 15 bases between. The CDR3 spells CAWSRAPGSSGANVLTF. CDR3 nucleotides: TGTGCCTGGAGCCGAGCCCCAGGGAGCTCTGGGGCCAACGTCCTGACTTTC.

The gene calls are TRBV18 and TRBJ2-1; D possibly corresponds to TRBD2 (6 bases). This CDR3 is built from 16 residues. V was shortened by 3 bases and J by 3 bases, with 15 bases between the two germline ends. The germline V gene encodes CDR1 KGHSH and CDR2 LQKENI. Here the CDR3 DNA reads TGTGCCAGCTCACCTACCGCCGGGAGTCTCTACAATGAGCAGTTCTTC. Translated: CASSPTAGSLYNEQFF.

V and J are TRBV15 and TRBJ2-7, with D maybe TRBD1 (7 bases). V lost 0 bases to trimming and J lost 5 bases, with 11 bases between them. There are 14 residues in the CDR3. Germline V gene lookup returns CDR1 LNHNV and CDR2 YYDKDF (reference sequence). The CDR3 DNA reads as TGTGCCACCAGCAGAGACAGGGGGGCGGACGAGCAGTACTTC. Protein sequence: CATSRDRGADEQYF.

The gene calls are TRBV3-1 (or the pseudogene TRBV3-2) and TRBJ2-1; possible D gene TRBD2, 6 bases. V lost 4 bases to trimming and J lost 12 bases, with 19 bases between them. The CDR3 is 14 amino acids. CDR1 LGHDT and CDR2 YNNKEL come from the germline V gene (reference sequence). For the CDR3, the DNA is TGTGCCAGCAGCCCTTATGGGGCGGCGGGGACGCAGTTCTTC. This gives the protein CASSPYGAAGTQFF.

The chain couples TRBV6-6 to TRBJ2-3; the D gene could be TRBD1 or TRBD2 (5 bases each). Per germline, CDR1 MNHNY and CDR2 SVGAGI (reference sequence). The CDR3 consists of 13 residues. V lost 6 bases to trimming and J lost 4 bases, with 11 bases between them. The CDR3 DNA reads as TGTGCCAGCAGAACCCAGGGAGCAGATACGCAGTATTTT. Residues: CASRTQGADTQYF.

The gene calls are TRBV6-6 and TRBJ1-5, with 8 bases matching TRBD1. The germline CDR1 and CDR2 sequences are MNHNY and SVGAGI (reference sequence). CDR3 length equals 16 residues. J gave up 3 bases and V 6 bases, and 10 bases lay outside the gene matches. This chain's CDR3 is CASRESGQGDNQPQHF. The CDR3 DNA reads as TGTGCCAGCAGAGAATCCGGACAGGGTGACAATCAGCCCCAGCATTTT.

V usage is TRBV28 and J usage is TRBJ2-7; TRBD1 matches at 7 bases. The V segment lost 4 bases and the J segment 4 bases; nucleotides outside the gene matches: 10. Germline V gene data show CDR1 as MDHEN and CDR2 as SYDVKM. The CDR3 is made up of 15 amino acids. The CDR3 loop is CASSSVEGGGYEQYF. DNA for the CDR3: TGTGCCAGCAGTTCAGTAGAAGGGGGCGGTTACGAGCAGTACTTC.

V is TRBV5-5 and J is TRBJ2-2; TRBD1 matches at 7 bases. The CDR3 consists of 14 residues. Germline V gene sequence: CDR1 SGHKS, CDR2 YYEKEE (reference sequence). V gave up 4 bases and J gave up 6 bases; unmatched junction bases: 6. The CDR3 spells CASSLGGRSGELFF. The CDR3 DNA follows: TGTGCCAGCAGCCTAGGGGGCCGGTCCGGGGAGCTGTTTTTT.

The chain couples TRBV7-3 to TRBJ2-3; D gene unclear. This CDR3 comprises 15 residues. From germline, CDR1 is SGHTA and CDR2 FQGTGA. Trimming stripped 3 bases from V and 0 bases from J, with 10 bases between. DNA of the CDR3: TGTGCCAGCAGCTTTTTGGCTTCAAGCACAGATACGCAGTATTTT. Translated: CASSFLASSTDTQYF. Combining the CDR3 with reference TRBV7-3 and TRBJ2-3 gives the whole variable domain GAGVSQTPSNKVTEKGKYVELRCDPISGHTALYWYRQSLGQGPEFLIYFQGTGAADDSGLPNDRFFAVRPEGSVSTLKIQRTERGDSAVYLCASSFLASSTDTQYFGPGTRLTVL.

This clone was counted only a few times. The chain has TRBV28 and TRBJ1-2; perhaps TRBD1 as D (6 bases). This CDR3 is built from 16 residues. The germline V gene has CDR1 MDHEN and CDR2 SYDVKM. The ends were cut back, 4 bases at V and 4 bases at J, with 19 bases in the middle. The CDR3 here is CASSSGGRVPPYGYTF. The CDR3 coding sequence is TGTGCCAGCAGTTCGGGGGGCAGGGTCCCTCCCTATGGCTACACCTTC.